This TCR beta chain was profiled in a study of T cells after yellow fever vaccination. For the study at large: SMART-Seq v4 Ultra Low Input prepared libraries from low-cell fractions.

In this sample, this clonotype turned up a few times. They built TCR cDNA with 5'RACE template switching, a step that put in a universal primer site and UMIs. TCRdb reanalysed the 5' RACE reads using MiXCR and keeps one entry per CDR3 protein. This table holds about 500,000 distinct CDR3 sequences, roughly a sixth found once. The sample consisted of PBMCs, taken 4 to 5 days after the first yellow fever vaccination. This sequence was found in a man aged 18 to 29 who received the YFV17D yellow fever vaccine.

CDR3 DNA: TGCAGTGCTAGCCAGGGGGTCGTGTACACTGAAGCTTTCTTT. Its protein product is CSASQGVVYTEAFF. The chain employs TRBV20-1 and TRBJ1-1; 7 bases agree with TRBD1. The CDR3 is 14 amino acids. With 3 bases clipped from V and 3 bases from J, the junction kept 7 bases outside the gene matches. Germline lookup yields CDR1 DFQATT and CDR2 SNEGSKA (reference sequence).